One and the same sample provided the 2 T cell receptor beta chains below, sequenced in a study of blood T cell repertoires in COVID-19. The data were produced by immunoSEQ multiplex PCR, yet TCRdb's version contains in-frame clones alone and is incomplete. The sample lists tens of thousands of clones, about 78% seen once, with 30% to 40% in the top ten. Sequenced material: peripheral blood. Receptors were obtained from a man aged 80 or over with acute or convalescent COVID-19.

This chain connects TRBV4-3 to TRBJ2-7, with D perhaps TRBD2 (5 bases). Germline V gene sequence: CDR1 LGHNA, CDR2 YSLEER. Trimming shortened V by 0 bases and J by 2 bases, and 20 bases separated the two germline ends. The CDR3 runs 18 residues. The CDR3 nucleotides are TGCGCCAGCAGCCAAGAAATGGGTGGGGAGAACGGTGCCTACGAGCAGTACTTC. Residues: CASSQEMGGENGAYEQYF.

The chain carries TRBV5-1 and TRBJ1-3; 9 bases line up with TRBD1. This CDR3 region has 16 residues. From germline, CDR1 is SGHRS and CDR2 YFSETQ. V lost 1 base, J lost 0 bases, and 2 bases stayed unmatched. Here the CDR3 DNA reads TGCGCCAGCAGCTTGACAGGGGGCAGCTCTGGAAACACCATATATTTT. It translates to CASSLTGGSSGNTIYF.